These 7 T cell receptor beta chains share one sample of origin, sequenced in a study of blood T cell repertoires in COVID-19. TCRdb keeps only in-frame clones here, not all; method: immunoSEQ multiplex PCR. The sample shows approximately 180,000 clones, around 73% of them seen only once. Sequencing was performed on PBMCs or T cells enriched from blood (not recorded which). The receptors derive from a woman aged 45-65 years who had recovered from COVID-19.

V usage is TRBV9 and J usage is TRBJ2-7; tentative D call: TRBD2 (6 bases). Per the germline V gene, CDR1 is SGDLS and CDR2 is YYNGEE. The V end was cut by 4 bases, the J end by 9 bases, with 20 bases between. The CDR3 sequence is 14 residues long. The CDR3 coding sequence is TGTGCCAGCAGCTCGGGGGACCTCCGGGTCGGGCAGTACTTC. The encoded protein is CASSSGDLRVGQYF.

This clone has only one observation. The V call is TRBV7-8, the J call TRBJ1-2; 10 positions agree with TRBD1. The CDR3 runs 14 residues. CDR1 is SGHVS and CDR2 is FQNEAQ in the germline V gene. With 7 bases clipped from V and 7 bases from J, the junction kept 9 bases outside the gene matches. CDR3 in DNA: TGTGCCAGCAACTCCGGGACAGGGGTTCCTGGCTACACCTTC. Protein product: CASNSGTGVPGYTF.

The sample holds a few counts of this clone. The chain links TRBV9 to TRBJ1-1, with a weak D call TRBD1 (6 bases). Trimming removed 2 bases from V and 1 base from J, with 9 bases in between. The CDR3 loop spans 14 amino acids. The germline CDR1 and CDR2 sequences are SGDLS and YYNGEE. CDR3 DNA sequence: TGTGCCAGCAGCGTGGGGGCCACGAACACTGAAGCTTTCTTT. This translates into CASSVGATNTEAFF.

V is TRBV27 and J is TRBJ2-1, with D perhaps matching TRBD2 (6 bases). This CDR3 comprises 21 residues. V was shortened by 6 bases and J by 1 base, with 31 bases between the two germline ends. The germline gives CDR1 MNHEY, CDR2 SMNVEV (reference sequence). The CDR3 nucleotides read TGTGCCAGCAGCCCGGCGGGACGAGGACTTATCAAGGAGGGTTCCTACAATGAGCAGTTCTTC. It codes for CASSPAGRGLIKEGSYNEQFF.

The chain's CDR3 is CASSLDHGGSLGGGGELFF. In DNA, the CDR3 is TGTGCCAGCAGCTTAGATCATGGCGGGAGTCTCGGGGGCGGCGGGGAGCTGTTTTTT. The rearrangement uses TRBV11-3 and TRBJ2-2; possible D gene TRBD2, 7 bases. Trimming stripped 0 bases from V and 7 bases from J, with 24 bases between. CDR1 SGHNT and CDR2 YENEEA come from the germline V gene. CDR3 length: 19 amino acids.

The chain is built from TRBV28 and TRBJ1-6, with TRBD1 as a possible D gene (5 bases). This CDR3 spans 13 amino acids. The germline gives CDR1 MDHEN, CDR2 SYDVKM. V gave up 2 bases and J gave up 11 bases, with 10 bases separating them. The CDR3 loop is CASSLQGWAPLHF. The CDR3 nucleotides are TGTGCCAGCAGTTTACAGGGATGGGCACCCCTCCACTTT.

The chain has TRBV28 and TRBJ1-4, with TRBD1 matching over 8 bases. The CDR3 is 17 amino acids. Per germline, CDR1 MDHEN and CDR2 SYDVKM. J gave up 7 bases and V 4 bases, and 14 bases lay outside the gene matches. The CDR3 is CASSSWTGRGNLEKLFF. CDR3 nucleotide sequence: TGTGCCAGCAGTTCTTGGACAGGGCGGGGCAATCTTGAAAAACTGTTTTTT.